The 5 T cell receptor beta chains given below trace back to one sample, sequenced in a study of identical twins. One entry per CDR3 protein results from TCRdb running MiXCR on the 5' RACE reads. The sample shows some 600,000 distinct CDR3 sequences, roughly 7.1% of them seen only once. The sample also formed part of further work on yellow fever vaccine responses in identical twins.

The sequencing input was PBMCs. The source of these receptors is a young woman in good health.

This clonotype was seen a few times. The J gene is TRBJ2-5, the V gene TRBV5-1; D may be TRBD2 (5 bases). CDR1 and CDR2 from the germline V gene are SGHRS and YFSETQ. V was clipped by 4 bases and J by 5 bases, with 24 bases between them. This CDR3 region has 17 residues. In DNA form, the CDR3 reads TGCGCCAGCAGCCCTGAGGGAGAGCTGAGGATTCTGGAGACCCAGTACTTC. It codes for CASSPEGELRILETQYF.

The chain employs TRBV20-1 and TRBJ1-1; D gene ambiguous. This CDR3 is built from 11 residues. Per the germline V gene, CDR1 is DFQATT and CDR2 is SNEGSKA (reference sequence). The V end lost 3 bases, the J end lost 8 bases, and 10 bases lay between the germline ends. This CDR3 is CSASGQTEAFF. The CDR3 DNA sequence: TGCAGTGCTAGTGGGCAGACCGAAGCTTTCTTT.

This clonotype was recorded at least ten times. This chain uses TRBV5-1 with TRBJ1-1, with D possibly TRBD1 on 6 matching bases. V lost 6 bases, J lost 3 bases, and 12 bases lay in between. Germline lookup yields CDR1 SGHRS and CDR2 YFSETQ. CDR3 length equals 13 residues. The CDR3 region has the DNA TGCGCCAGCAACGAGAGGGGGGACACTGAAGCTTTCTTT. Amino acids: CASNERGDTEAFF.

This sequence joins TRBV19 and TRBJ2-1, with 12 bases matching TRBD2. Germline-derived CDR1 and CDR2 are LNHDA and SQIVND (reference sequence). V lost 0 bases, J lost 7 bases, and 4 bases stayed unmatched. CDR3 length equals 16 residues. CDR3 in amino acids: CASSIEGLAGNNEQFF. In DNA, the CDR3 is TGTGCCAGTAGTATAGAAGGACTAGCGGGGAATAATGAGCAGTTCTTC. The full variable domain, rest sourced from reference TRBV19 and TRBJ2-1, is DGGITQSPKYLFRKEGQNVTLSCEQNLNHDAMYWYRQDPGQGLRLIYYSQIVNDFQKGDIAEGYSVSREKKESFPLTVTSAQKNPTAFYLCASSIEGLAGNNEQFFGPGTRLTVL.

This clonotype was detected many times. The chain recombines TRBV29-1 with TRBJ2-1; possibly TRBD2 for D (6 bases). V lost 7 bases, J lost 8 bases, and 15 bases lay in between. In germline, CDR1 is SQVTM, CDR2 ANQGSEA. The CDR3 spans 12 residues. The CDR3 reads CSGAGRFYEQFF. The CDR3 bases are TGCAGCGGGGCGGGGAGGTTTTATGAGCAGTTCTTC.